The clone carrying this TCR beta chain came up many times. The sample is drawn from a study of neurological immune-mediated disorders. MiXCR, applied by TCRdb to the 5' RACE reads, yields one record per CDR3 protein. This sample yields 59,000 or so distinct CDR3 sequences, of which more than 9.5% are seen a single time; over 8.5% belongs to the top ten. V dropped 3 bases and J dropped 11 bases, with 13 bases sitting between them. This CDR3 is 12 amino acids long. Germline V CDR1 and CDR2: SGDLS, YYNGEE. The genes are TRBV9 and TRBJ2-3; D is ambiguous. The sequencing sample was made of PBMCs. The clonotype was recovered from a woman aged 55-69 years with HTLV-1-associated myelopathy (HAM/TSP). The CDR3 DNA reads TGTGCCAGCAGCGCCGATCAGGCCCGGCAGTATTTT. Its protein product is CASSADQARQYF.